These T cell receptor beta chains were read from a single sample in a study of identical twins. TCRdb analysed the 5' RACE reads with MiXCR anew, one entry per CDR3 protein. The top ten clones hold approximately 3.2% of a sample with some 590,000 distinct CDR3 sequences, nearly 10% of them seen once. This same sample was also taken into another study, of yellow fever vaccine responses in identical twins.

The sample consisted of PBMCs. These receptor sequences come from a woman between 18 and 30 years old in good health. Both conserved end residues are part of each CDR3. The D gene is left open where the match is weak. Clone size is given for some rows only: seen once, a few or many times, or a class if the clone is expanded.

CDR3 protein | CDR3 DNA | clone size | J gene | D gene | V gene
CSVARGDSGSTDTQYF | TGCAGCGTCGCTAGGGGGGACAGCGGGAGTACAGATACGCAGTATTTT | few | TRBJ2-3 | . | TRBV29-1
CASSYPHLEAFF | TGTGCCAGCAGTTACCCCCATTTAGAGGCGTTCTTC | . | TRBJ2-1 | . | TRBV6-2/TRBV6-3
CASSAGTGGVGYEQYF | TGTGCCAGCAGTGCCGGGACAGGGGGAGTTGGCTACGAGCAGTACTTC | few | TRBJ2-7 | TRBD1 | TRBV7-2
CASSMISWAGVLTDTQYF | TGTGCCAGCAGCATGATCAGTTGGGCGGGAGTGCTCACAGATACGCAGTATTTT | few | TRBJ2-3 | TRBD2 | TRBV11-2
CASSADSPWGAEAFF | TGTGCCAGCAGCGCGGACAGTCCCTGGGGGGCTGAAGCTTTCTTT | many | TRBJ1-1 | . | TRBV7-9
CASSSTLAFGELFF | TGTGCCAGCAGCTCAACATTAGCATTCGGGGAGCTGTTTTTT | . | TRBJ2-2 | . | TRBV5-5
CAIRAGAGELFF | TGTGCCATCAGGGCGGGGGCCGGGGAGCTGTTTTTT | few | TRBJ2-2 | TRBD2 | TRBV10-3
CAIRGGSYNEQFF | TGTGCCATCAGAGGGGGGTCCTACAATGAGCAGTTCTTC | few | TRBJ2-1 | . | TRBV10-3
CASSLQSNQPQHF | TGTGCCAGCAGCTTGCAGAGTAATCAGCCCCAGCATTTT | many | TRBJ1-5 | . | TRBV5-6
CASSATGTRSEQYF | TGTGCCAGCAGTGCCACCGGGACTAGGAGCGAGCAGTACTTC | many | TRBJ2-7 | TRBD2 | TRBV6-1
CASSLLAGATTGNEQFF | TGTGCCAGCAGTTTGCTAGCGGGGGCTACCACGGGTAATGAGCAGTTCTTC | . | TRBJ2-1 | TRBD2 | TRBV12-3/TRBV12-4
CASSLGTLGEQYF | TGTGCCAGCAGCTTGGGGACCCTCGGCGAGCAGTACTTC | many | TRBJ2-7 | . | TRBV11-2
CSVNGASPFF | TGCAGTGTCAATGGGGCTAGCCCGTTCTTC | . | TRBJ2-1 | . | TRBV20-1
CASGPDRGNTEAFF | TGTGCTAGTGGTCCCGATCGGGGGAACACTGAAGCTTTCTTT | . | TRBJ1-1 | . | TRBV12-5
CASSYSYNPNSPLHF | TGTGCCAGCAGTTACTCGTACAATCCGAATTCACCCCTCCACTTT | few | TRBJ1-6 | . | TRBV6-5
CSAREGVWQYTDTQYF | TGCAGTGCTAGAGAAGGAGTCTGGCAGTACACAGATACGCAGTATTTT | . | TRBJ2-3 | . | TRBV20-1
CASSSSPGQGYNEQFF | TGTGCTAGCAGCTCATCTCCGGGACAGGGCTACAATGAGCAGTTCTTC | . | TRBJ2-1 | TRBD1 | TRBV7-7
CASSLGRQGVYEQYF | TGTGCCAGCAGCTTAGGAAGACAGGGAGTGTACGAGCAGTACTTC | many | TRBJ2-7 | TRBD1 | TRBV7-6
CASSQEMAGTGVTNTQYF | TGCGCCAGCAGCCAAGAAATGGCCGGGACAGGGGTCACAAATACGCAGTATTTT | . | TRBJ2-3 | TRBD1 | TRBV4-1
CASSPRTSGGKETQYF | TGTGCCAGCAGTCCTCGGACTAGCGGGGGGAAGGAGACCCAGTACTTC | many | TRBJ2-5 | TRBD2 | TRBV27
CARELVTKRRDNEQFF | TGTGCCAGGGAACTGGTGACTAAGCGGAGAGACAATGAGCAGTTCTTC | many | TRBJ2-1 | . | TRBV2
CAISASLQETQYF | TGTGCCATCAGTGCGTCACTACAAGAGACCCAGTACTTC | . | TRBJ2-5 | . | TRBV10-3
CASSFQTSRPSTDTQYF | TGTGCCAGCAGCTTCCAGACTAGCCGCCCTAGCACAGATACGCAGTATTTT | . | TRBJ2-3 | TRBD2 | TRBV11-2
CASSLIQGGGEQFF | TGTGCCAGCAGTTTAATACAGGGAGGTGGTGAGCAGTTCTTC | . | TRBJ2-1 | . | TRBV28
CASRRQVSSYEQYF | TGTGCCAGCAGACGACAGGTTAGCTCCTACGAGCAGTACTTC | . | TRBJ2-7 | . | TRBV6-2/TRBV6-3
CASSARDSRNQPQHF | TGTGCCAGCAGTGCCCGGGACAGCCGAAATCAGCCCCAGCATTTT | many | TRBJ1-5 | TRBD1 | TRBV28
CASSQGGLAYGNEQFF | TGTGCCAGCAGCCAAGGGGGACTAGCTTATGGAAATGAGCAGTTCTTC | . | TRBJ2-1 | TRBD2 | TRBV14